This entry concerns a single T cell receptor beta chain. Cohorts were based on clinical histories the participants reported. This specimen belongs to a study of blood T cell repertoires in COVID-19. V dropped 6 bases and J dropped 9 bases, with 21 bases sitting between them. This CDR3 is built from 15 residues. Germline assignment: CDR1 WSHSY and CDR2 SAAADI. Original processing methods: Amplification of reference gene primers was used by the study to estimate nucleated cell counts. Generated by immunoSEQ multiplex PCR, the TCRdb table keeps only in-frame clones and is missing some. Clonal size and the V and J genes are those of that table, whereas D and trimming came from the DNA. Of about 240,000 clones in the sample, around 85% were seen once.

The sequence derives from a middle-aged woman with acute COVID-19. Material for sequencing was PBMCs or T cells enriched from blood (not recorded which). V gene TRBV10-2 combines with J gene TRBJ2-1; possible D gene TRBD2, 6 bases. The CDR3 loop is CASSSPRRGGPEQFF. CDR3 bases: TGCGCCAGCAGCTCCCCTCGGCGCGGAGGGCCTGAGCAGTTCTTC.